Shown below are 14 T cell receptor beta chains from a single sample sequenced in a study of blood T cell repertoires in COVID-19. Method: immunoSEQ multiplex PCR; TCRdb's copy keeps in-frame clones and lacks some. The sample has about 130,000 clones, about 85% seen once. Sequenced: peripheral blood. The source is an older man with active or convalescent COVID-19.

The chain uses TRBV28 and TRBJ1-4; 8 nucleotides line up with TRBD1. This CDR3 region has 14 residues. V was clipped by 6 bases and J by 10 bases; unmatched bases: 10. The germline CDR1 and CDR2 sequences are MDHEN and SYDVKM. DNA for the CDR3: TGTGCCAGCAGATCCGACAGGGGAGCCGGAAAACTGTTTTTT. Residues: CASRSDRGAGKLFF.

This clone showed up just once. The chain combines TRBV5-1 with TRBJ1-6, with 12 bases that match TRBD1. The CDR3 is 18 residues long. Looked up from germline, CDR1 is SGHRS and CDR2 is YFSETQ. V trimming: 3 bases; J trimming: 10 bases; junction bases outside the gene matches: 14. The CDR3 DNA sequence: TGCGCCAGCAGCTCGGGACAGGGGGCGACTCGGGGATGGTCACCCCTCCACTTT. Protein sequence: CASSSGQGATRGWSPLHF.

The chain has TRBV18 and TRBJ1-5, with TRBD1 identical over 8 bases. CDR1 is KGHSH, CDR2 LQKENI, per germline. V lost 8 bases, J lost 4 bases, and 7 bases stayed unmatched. The CDR3 has 14 residues. The CDR3 DNA reads TGTGCCAGCACAACAGGGGGACCGAATCAGCCCCAGCATTTT. Encoded protein: CASTTGGPNQPQHF.

The chain uses TRBV9 and TRBJ2-1, with 7 bases aligning to TRBD1. The CDR3 has 15 amino acids. Unmatched junction bases numbered 5, after V lost 1 base and J lost 4 bases. Per germline, CDR1 SGDLS and CDR2 YYNGEE. The CDR3 reads CASSVTGQEYNEQFF. The CDR3 nucleotides read TGTGCCAGCAGCGTAACTGGACAGGAGTACAATGAGCAGTTCTTC.

This clone was counted a few times. The chain carries TRBV4-1 and TRBJ2-2; 7 bases agree with TRBD2. This CDR3 has 16 residues. The V segment lost 3 bases and the J segment 4 bases; nucleotides outside the gene matches: 8. Per germline, CDR1 MGHRA and CDR2 YSYEKL. This CDR3 reads CASSQIGGSVTGELFF. CDR3 nucleotides: TGCGCCAGCAGCCAGATTGGCGGGAGTGTCACCGGGGAGCTGTTTTTT.

The chain has TRBV19 and TRBJ1-5, with D possibly matching TRBD1 (5 bases). The CDR3 totals 14 residues. Germline assignment: CDR1 LNHDA and CDR2 SQIVND (reference sequence). The V end lost 5 bases, the J end lost 1 base, and 9 bases lay between the germline ends. The CDR3 DNA is TGTGCCAGTAGTGTACAGGCCAGCAATCAGCCCCAGCATTTT. This translates into CASSVQASNQPQHF.

The genes are TRBV7-2 and TRBJ2-7; TRBD1 aligns across 8 bases. In germline, CDR1 is SGHTA, CDR2 FQGNSA. The CDR3 contains 16 residues. V lost 0 bases, J lost 1 base, and 5 bases stayed unmatched. The CDR3 loop reads CASSLAFGQGSYEQYF. The CDR3 DNA reads as TGTGCCAGCAGCTTAGCGTTTGGACAGGGATCCTACGAGCAGTACTTC.

The V call is TRBV5-1, the J call TRBJ1-3, with 12 bases identical to TRBD1. This CDR3 has 17 residues. The germline gives CDR1 SGHRS, CDR2 YFSETQ. The V segment lost 4 bases and the J segment 2 bases; nucleotides outside the gene matches: 7. In DNA, the CDR3 is TGCGCCAGCAGCCCCGGGACAGGGGGCATAACTGGAAACACCATATATTTT. Its protein is CASSPGTGGITGNTIYF.

V usage is TRBV6-6 and J usage is TRBJ2-3; D call uncertain. The V gene lost 5 bases and the J gene lost 1 base, with 19 bases spanning the gap. This CDR3 spans 17 amino acids. Looked up from germline, CDR1 is MNHNY and CDR2 is SVGAGI (reference sequence). The CDR3 reads CASSPHSTFTGTDTQYF. DNA of the CDR3: TGTGCCAGCAGTCCTCACTCTACCTTTACAGGCACAGATACGCAGTATTTT.

The chain links TRBV7-2 to TRBJ2-7, with D possibly matching TRBD2 (6 bases). Trimming removed 5 bases from V and 5 bases from J, with 22 bases in between. This CDR3 comprises 16 residues. Germline V gene data show CDR1 as SGHTA and CDR2 as FQGNSA. CDR3 in DNA: TGTGCCAGCAGCCCCTCGGGTATGCAGGGAGGCCACGAGCAGTACTTC. Translation: CASSPSGMQGGHEQYF.

This clone turned up a few times. The chain recombines TRBV19 with TRBJ2-2; TRBD2 is a possible D gene (5 bases). This CDR3 has 15 amino acids. Trimming removed 5 bases at V and 6 bases at J, with 16 bases between. Germline CDR1 LNHDA, CDR2 SQIVND (reference sequence). The CDR3 DNA is TGTGCCAGTAGTCAGGCAGGAGGCTATCCCGGGGAGCTGTTTTTT. Amino acid sequence: CASSQAGGYPGELFF.

This chain links TRBV6-2 or TRBV6-3 with TRBJ2-1; the D gene is possibly TRBD2 (6 bases). The germline V and J ends were trimmed by 2 bases and 3 bases, with 11 bases remaining between them. Germline CDR1 reads MNHEY; CDR2 reads SVGEGT. This CDR3 region has 15 residues. In DNA, the CDR3 is TGTGCCAGCAGTTACGACGGGGGTTTCTACAATGAGCAGTTCTTC. Translation gives CASSYDGGFYNEQFF.

The chain joins TRBV3-1 (or the pseudogene TRBV3-2) to TRBJ2-5, with 8 positions matching TRBD1. The CDR3 contains 15 residues. Germline V gene lookup returns CDR1 LGHDT and CDR2 YNNKEL (reference sequence). J was trimmed by 3 bases and V by 1 base; bases with no gene match: 4. Here the CDR3 reads CASSQGGDRKETQYF. CDR3 nucleotide sequence: TGTGCCAGCAGCCAAGGCGGGGACAGGAAAGAGACCCAGTACTTC.

V gene TRBV28 combines with J gene TRBJ1-2; D gene uncertain. CDR3 length: 13 amino acids. Trimming removed 6 bases at V and 0 bases at J, with 8 bases between. Germline CDR1 is MDHEN and CDR2 is SYDVKM. CDR3 sequence reads: CASRQTSNYGYTF. CDR3 in DNA: TGTGCCAGCAGGCAGACTTCTAACTATGGCTACACCTTC.